This TCR beta chain was captured by sequencing in a study of cytomegalovirus exposure and HLA in healthy donors. V gave up 3 bases and J gave up 0 bases, with 12 bases separating them. The CDR3 has 16 residues. The germline V gene encodes CDR1 SGHTA and CDR2 FQGNSA. Study-wide points: Likely technical artifact: a cluster of highly shared sequence variants.

Turning to this clone: Its target is unknown.

The study ran its PCR with 60 Vbeta and 13 Jbeta primers. Profiled with immunoSEQ multiplex PCR; TCRdb holds only in-frame clones, not every one. Altogether around 91,000 clones are present, more than 70% being singletons, with the ten largest covering around 2.7%. This sequence joins TRBV7-2 and TRBJ2-1; D is perhaps TRBD2 (5 bases). The sequencing sample was made of PBMCs. The clonotype was recovered from a male donor in good health and CMV-seropositive. This CDR3 reads CASSFSVPVSYNEQFF. The DNA of the CDR3 is TGTGCCAGCAGCTTTAGCGTACCGGTCTCCTACAATGAGCAGTTCTTC.